Listed below are T cell receptor beta chains from one sample, sequenced in a study of T cell changes during pregnancy in multiple sclerosis. Only in-frame clones appear in the TCRdb table, and some are missing; sequencing was by immunoSEQ multiplex PCR. The table shows roughly 74,000 clones, with around nine tenths occurring only once. The sequencing used peripheral blood, collected before pregnancy. The receptor source for this set is a female donor with multiple sclerosis, enrolled in a pregnancy study. CDR3s include the opening cysteine and the closing phenylalanine or tryptophan. D genes are given only for firm matches. Size is stated for part of the rows, as once, few or many counts, or as a class when the clone is expanded.

D gene	V gene	J gene	clone size	CDR3 protein	CDR3 DNA
TRBD2	TRBV4-3	TRBJ2-5	-	CASSHQRGDQETQYF	TGCGCCAGCAGCCACCAGCGGGGAGACCAAGAGACCCAGTACTTC
TRBD2	TRBV11-3	TRBJ2-2	-	CASSLSSGSKDTGELFF	TGTGCCAGCAGCTTAAGTAGCGGGAGTAAGGACACCGGGGAGCTGTTTTTT
-	TRBV6-5	TRBJ2-7	-	CATSPPGADEQYF	TGTGCCACCTCCCCTCCAGGGGCCGACGAGCAGTACTTC
-	TRBV4-2	TRBJ1-1	-	CASSQVGTDTNTEAFF	TGTGCCAGCAGCCAAGTAGGTACAGATACGAACACTGAAGCTTTCTTT
-	TRBV9	TRBJ1-3	-	CASSPEDTLSGNTIYF	TGTGCCAGCAGCCCAGAGGACACCCTCTCTGGAAACACCATATATTTT
-	TRBV14	TRBJ2-3	-	CASSQVQGSPQYF	TGTGCCAGCAGCCAAGTTCAGGGGTCCCCGCAGTATTTT
-	TRBV10-3	TRBJ1-6	-	CAIRKLNSPLHF	TGTGCCATCAGGAAGCTAAATTCACCCCTCCACTTT
TRBD1	TRBV6-5	TRBJ2-1	-	CASSSTGANEQFF	TGTGCCAGCAGTTCTACAGGGGCCAATGAGCAGTTCTTC
TRBD1	TRBV6-5	TRBJ1-3	-	CASSYGRDRGHTIYF	TGTGCCAGCAGTTACGGTCGGGACAGGGGACACACCATATATTTT
TRBD2	TRBV6-5	TRBJ2-3	-	CASRVSGENTDTQYF	TGTGCCAGCAGGGTTAGCGGGGAGAACACAGATACGCAGTATTTT
-	TRBV7-3	TRBJ1-1	-	CASSLHQGNTEAFF	TGTGCCAGCAGCTTACATCAGGGGAACACTGAAGCTTTCTTT
TRBD1	TRBV25-1	TRBJ1-5	-	CASTPGGQGEGNQPQHF	TGTGCCAGCACCCCCGGTGGGCAGGGGGAAGGCAATCAGCCCCAGCATTTT
TRBD2	TRBV7-9	TRBJ2-7	-	CASSSGWTSGIGSRYEQYF	TGTGCCAGCAGCTCCGGTTGGACTAGCGGAATAGGTTCCCGCTACGAGCAGTACTTC
TRBD1	TRBV25-1	TRBJ2-7	-	CASSELQTGSYEQYF	TGTGCCAGCAGTGAACTCCAGACAGGGAGCTACGAGCAGTACTTC
-	TRBV11-2	TRBJ2-5	-	CASSHGQRPQETQYF	TGTGCCAGCAGCCATGGACAGAGACCTCAAGAGACCCAGTACTTC
-	TRBV7-9	TRBJ1-6	-	CASTADSYSPLHF	TGTGCCAGCACCGCGGACAGCTATTCACCCCTCCACTTT
-	TRBV25-1	TRBJ1-1	-	CASSENTGLTEAFF	TGTGCCAGCAGTGAAAATACAGGGTTAACTGAAGCTTTCTTT
TRBD1	TRBV19	TRBJ1-1	-	CASAAPQGRYTEAFF	TGTGCCTCAGCGGCCCCACAGGGGCGGTACACTGAAGCTTTCTTT
TRBD2	TRBV19	TRBJ2-7	-	CASSIDLAGETYEQYF	TGTGCCAGTAGTATAGACCTAGCGGGGGAGACCTACGAGCAGTACTTC
-	TRBV19	TRBJ1-2	few	CASSQPYGGYGYTF	TGTGCCAGTAGCCAACCCTACGGGGGCTATGGCTACACCTTC
-	TRBV9	TRBJ1-5	-	CASSFSPGDYSNQPQHF	TGTGCCAGCAGCTTCTCCCCGGGGGACTATAGCAATCAGCCCCAGCATTTT
TRBD2	TRBV4-3	TRBJ2-3	-	CASSQEALAGGTDTQYF	TGCGCCAGCAGCCAAGAGGCACTAGCGGGGGGCACAGATACGCAGTATTTT
-	TRBV23-1	TRBJ1-5	-	CASKVQRGMFSNQPQHF	TGCGCCAGCAAGGTACAGAGGGGGATGTTTAGCAATCAGCCCCAGCATTTT
-	TRBV12-5	TRBJ1-1	-	CASGLTNTGAFF	TGTGCTAGTGGTCTAACGAACACCGGGGCTTTCTTT
TRBD1	TRBV10-2	TRBJ2-1	-	CASSESSGQGAYNEQFF	TGCGCCAGCAGTGAGTCCTCCGGACAGGGGGCCTACAATGAGCAGTTCTTC
TRBD1	TRBV2	TRBJ1-1	-	CASTGTGNTEAFF	TGTGCCAGTACCGGGACAGGGAATACTGAAGCTTTCTTT